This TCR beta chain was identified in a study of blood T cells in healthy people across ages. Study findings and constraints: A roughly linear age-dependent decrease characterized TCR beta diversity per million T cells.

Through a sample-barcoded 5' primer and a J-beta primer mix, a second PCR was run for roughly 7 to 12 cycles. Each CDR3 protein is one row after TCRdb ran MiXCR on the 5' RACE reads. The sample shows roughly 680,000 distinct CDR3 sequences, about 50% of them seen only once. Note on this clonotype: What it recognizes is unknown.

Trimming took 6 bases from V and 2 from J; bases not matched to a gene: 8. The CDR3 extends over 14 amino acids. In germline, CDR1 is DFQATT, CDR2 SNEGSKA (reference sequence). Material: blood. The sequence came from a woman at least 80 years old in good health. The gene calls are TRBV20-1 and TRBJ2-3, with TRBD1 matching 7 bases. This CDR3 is CSAPSGTVTDTQYF. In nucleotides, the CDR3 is TGCAGTGCCCCTTCCGGGACAGTCACAGATACGCAGTATTTT.